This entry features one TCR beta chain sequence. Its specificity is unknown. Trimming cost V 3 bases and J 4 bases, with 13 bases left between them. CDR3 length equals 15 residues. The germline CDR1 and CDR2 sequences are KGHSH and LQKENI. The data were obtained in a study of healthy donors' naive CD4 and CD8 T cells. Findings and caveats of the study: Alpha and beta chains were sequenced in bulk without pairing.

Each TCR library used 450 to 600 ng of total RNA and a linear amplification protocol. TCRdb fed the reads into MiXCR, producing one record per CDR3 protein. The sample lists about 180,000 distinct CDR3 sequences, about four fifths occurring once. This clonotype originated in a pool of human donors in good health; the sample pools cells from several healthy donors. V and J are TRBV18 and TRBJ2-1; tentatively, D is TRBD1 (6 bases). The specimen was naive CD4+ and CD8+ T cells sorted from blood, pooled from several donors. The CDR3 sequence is CASSPGQSTYNEQFF. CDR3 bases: TGTGCCAGCTCACCCGGACAGTCAACTTACAATGAGCAGTTCTTC.